Detailed here is one T cell receptor beta chain. There is no known antigen for this receptor. Base qualities are not at hand, and no much larger clone is one base apart. In the germline V gene, CDR1 corresponds to SGHTA and CDR2 to FQGNSA. The CDR3 holds 15 amino acids from the cysteine to the phenylalanine. The read is trimmed to its CDR3 DNA, 45 bases read in frame from base 1. Here V drops 5 bases and J drops 4 bases, and the junction holds 8 bases not matched to any gene. In the paper's terms, the time point label means: baseline before first vaccination. The sample's treatment or condition label is to be understood as: meningococcal conjugate vaccine given as trial control. The vaccinee samples were drawn from two UK trials, COV001 and COV002, one of which was a single-blind randomized controlled phase 2/3 trial testing AZD1222 (ChAdOx1 nCoV-19) in healthy adults. For TCRbeta chain sequencing, PBMC samples from trial participants were taken at day 0 and at day 28 after the second dose.

This sample was taken from a study of T cell responses to AZD1222 COVID-19 vaccine listed by TCRdb under 2021. Broadly, across the study: TCR sequencing covered over 230 trial participants: some 210 given two doses of AZD1222 and approximately 26 given two doses of MenACWY control vaccine. Enrollment into the trials was organized by age into subgroups of 18-55, 56-69 and 70-plus years, and those subgroups contained about 160, 30 and 59 TCR-sequenced participants, respectively. The paper as a whole reports these results and caveats: In the small 56-69-year group, the increase in depth fell short of significance, most likely because of low power. No day 14 peak-response samples were available, so repertoires were characterized only after the peak T cell response. Nearly half of unique spike-specific TCRs reportedly recognized epitopes outside regions mutated in the B.1.351 and B.1.1.7 variants. After two AZD1222 doses, both the breadth and the depth of spike-specific TCRs were significantly higher than at day 0 and than in MenACWY recipients. Participants were mostly white British and included more females than males, and it was suggested by the authors that clonal diversity may have been underestimated. CD4 TCRs associated with the vaccine covered the entire spike protein, and the dominant responses were in regions 160-218 and 743-854. Conclusions about previously exposed vaccinees were limited because only a handful of AZD1222 recipients were SARS-CoV-2 seropositive at baseline.

The CDR3 regions of human TCRbeta chains were analyzed by immunosequencing. The study's own analysis went as follows. TCRs in the repertoires were matched against a reference library of SARS-CoV-2-specific TCRs that had been generated with the MIRA antigen-specificity platform. Breadth was defined as the fraction of unique TCRs that were SARS-CoV-2-associated, and depth was defined as the fraction of total T cells that were SARS-CoV-2-associated. Using the MIRA data, every spike-specific TCR was mapped to the spike region that the TCR reacted to and assigned to either a CD4 or a CD8 class. Log10-transformed breadth and depth values were compared by one-way ANOVA with Sidak's multiple comparisons tests. This immuneACCESS table, as held by TCRdb, lists in-frame sequences with V and J called but not all clones. Of the missing ones, under half trace to an unresolved V gene in checked studies; the others have no known cause. The V and J calls and clone size are taken from that table; D and trimming were inferred from the DNA. The sample table contains around 150,000 clones; only one count was recorded for 92% of them. The top ten hold 4.4% of the sample.

This TCR was recovered from an adult in good health. The sequencing here drew on peripheral blood, taken on day 0 of MenACWY control vaccination. This sequence uses TRBV7-2 and TRBJ1-2; 9 bases in the middle match TRBD1. The CDR3: CASSAGQGFVYGYTF. The sequenced DNA: TGTGCCAGCAGCGCAGGACAGGGGTTTGTCTATGGCTACACCTTC.